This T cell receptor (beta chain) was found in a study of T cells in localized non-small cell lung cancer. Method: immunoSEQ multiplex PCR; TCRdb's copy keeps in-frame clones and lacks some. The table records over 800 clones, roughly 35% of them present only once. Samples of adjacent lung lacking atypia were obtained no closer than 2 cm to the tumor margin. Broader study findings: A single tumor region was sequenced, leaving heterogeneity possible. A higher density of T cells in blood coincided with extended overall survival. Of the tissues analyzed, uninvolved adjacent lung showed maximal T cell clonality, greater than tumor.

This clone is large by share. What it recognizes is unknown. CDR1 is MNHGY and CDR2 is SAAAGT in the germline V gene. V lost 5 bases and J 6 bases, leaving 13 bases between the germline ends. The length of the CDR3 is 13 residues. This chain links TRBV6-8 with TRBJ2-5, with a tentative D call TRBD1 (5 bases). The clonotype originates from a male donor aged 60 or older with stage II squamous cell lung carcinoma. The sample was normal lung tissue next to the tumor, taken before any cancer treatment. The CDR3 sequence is CASSDRGLQTQYF. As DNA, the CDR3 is TGTGCCAGCAGTGATAGGGGTTTGCAGACCCAGTACTTC.